The sample holds a few counts of the clone carrying this T cell receptor beta chain. Its antigen is undetermined. Purities over 95% were achieved in all sorted populations. These data come from a study of beta chain features in type 1 diabetes. Trimming cost V 5 bases and J 3 bases, with 16 bases left between them. This CDR3 is built from 15 residues. Germline CDR1 is LNHDA and CDR2 is SQIVND (reference sequence). Sequenced material consisted of expressed TCRB transcripts (all of the isolated RNA was reverse transcribed). Reads from naive, central memory and regulatory T cell samples averaged about 3.9 million. Produced via immunoSEQ multiplex PCR; TCRdb's table is partial and in-frame only. This table holds some 370,000 clones, 8.5% to 10% found once. Study-wide points: The study found that naive, central memory and Treg TCRB repertoires appeared more similar in patients than in healthy donors. Researchers report that Type 1 diabetes patients had moderately but significantly shorter TCRB CDR3s across all four CD4+ subsets.

The sample was central memory CD4+ T cells from blood. This chain links TRBV19 with TRBJ1-2; D not certain. This TCR came from a young man with type 1 diabetes. The CDR3 region is CASSANSGSYYGYTF. CDR3 DNA sequence: TGTGCCAGTAGTGCGAACTCCGGGAGTTACTATGGCTACACCTTC.